Sequencing of this TCR beta chain was carried out in a study of blood T cell repertoires in COVID-19. Study context: T cells, B-cell-depleted T cells, or PBMCs provided the cDNA or gDNA that served as material.

CDR1 is ENHRY, CDR2 SYGVKD, per germline. The CDR3 covers 12 residues. V gave up 4 bases and J gave up 2 bases, with 4 bases separating them. Some clones are missing from TCRdb's copy, which holds only in-frame ones; the method was immunoSEQ multiplex PCR. In the table there are 45,000 to 60,000 clones, about 78% of which are singletons. The chain links TRBV10-3 to TRBJ2-3; D not resolved. Material: PBMCs or T cells enriched from blood (not recorded which). This receptor was identified in a woman aged 45 to 65 with acute COVID-19. The CDR3 DNA follows: TGTGCCATCAGTGCTCCCACAGATACGCAGTATTTT. Its protein is CAISAPTDTQYF.